Sequencing of this T cell receptor beta chain was carried out in a study of cytomegalovirus exposure and HLA in healthy donors. Germline V gene data show CDR1 as SGHDT and CDR2 as YYEEEE. This CDR3 has 16 amino acids. V lost 7 bases to trimming and J lost 6 bases; unmatched junction nucleotides: 16. Clones were sequenced by immunoSEQ multiplex PCR, and TCRdb holds only the in-frame ones, with some missing. The sample gives 260,000 or so clones, around 91% of which show up once; 3% to 3.5% is in the top ten. This TCR was sampled from a woman in her twenties or thirties in good health and CMV-seronegative. Sequenced input: PBMCs. J is TRBJ2-1 and V is TRBV5-6, with 7 bases matching TRBD2. CDR3 protein: CASAGATAGYVNEQFF. Written as DNA, the CDR3 is TGTGCCAGCGCCGGAGCTACAGCGGGATACGTCAATGAGCAGTTCTTC.